This T cell receptor beta chain was retrieved from a study of graft-versus-host responses after intestinal transplantation. Turning to the study itself: Multivisceral, liver-intestinal, or isolated intestinal transplants were performed in recipients. Induction using anti-thymocyte globulin, followed by tacrolimus and steroids for roughly 3 years, was given to all recipients. Findings and caveats of the study: The recipient marrow held GvH clones, and some of them showed up first in ileum or blood. Graft-versus-host to host-versus-graft clonal ratios in allografts were high in patients with graft-donor T cell macrochimerism.

Deletions cut 4 bases from V and 5 bases from J, with 12 bases between. The germline CDR1 and CDR2 sequences are MGHDK and SYGVNS. The CDR3 has 13 amino acids. Points on this clone: Its antigen is currently unknown.

Only in-frame clones appear in the TCRdb table, and some are missing; sequencing was by immunoSEQ multiplex PCR. The table lists some 85,000 clones, roughly 92% of them singletons. The chain is built from TRBV25-1 and TRBJ2-7; possible D gene TRBD1, 6 bases. The sample was unstimulated CD8+ T cells sorted from spleen or lymph node cells, taken before transplant. The clonotype originates from a human donor who was the organ donor for an intestinal transplant. CDR3 region: CASSAGAGNEQYF. CDR3 in DNA: TGTGCCAGCAGTGCAGGGGCAGGGAACGAGCAGTACTTC.